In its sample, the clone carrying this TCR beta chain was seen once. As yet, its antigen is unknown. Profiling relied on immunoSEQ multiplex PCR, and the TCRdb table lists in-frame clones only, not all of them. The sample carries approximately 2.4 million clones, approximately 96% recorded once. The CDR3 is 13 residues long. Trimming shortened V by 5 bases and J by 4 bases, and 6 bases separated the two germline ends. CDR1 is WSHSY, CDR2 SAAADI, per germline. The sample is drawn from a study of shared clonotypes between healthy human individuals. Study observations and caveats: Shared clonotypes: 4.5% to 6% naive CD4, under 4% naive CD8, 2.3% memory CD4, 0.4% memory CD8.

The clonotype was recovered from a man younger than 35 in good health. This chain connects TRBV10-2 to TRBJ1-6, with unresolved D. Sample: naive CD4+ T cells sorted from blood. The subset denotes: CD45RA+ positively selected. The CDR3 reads CASSTVYNSPLHF. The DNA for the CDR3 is TGCGCCAGCAGTACAGTATATAATTCACCCCTCCACTTT.